The next 3 T cell receptor beta chains were all read from a single sample in a study of blood T cell repertoires in COVID-19. Clones were read by immunoSEQ multiplex PCR, and TCRdb kept only the in-frame ones, dropping some. This table has roughly 250,000 clones, roughly 84% appearing once. Sequenced input: peripheral blood. Every receptor here comes from a woman in her forties who had recovered from COVID-19.

The V and J genes are TRBV11-3 and TRBJ2-3; 9 nucleotides line up with TRBD2. The ends lost 5 bases at V and 2 bases at J; junction bases unmatched: 8. Germline loops: CDR1 SGHNT, CDR2 YENEEA. The CDR3 sequence is 16 residues long. The chain's CDR3 is CASSPGGGGVTDTQYF. Here the CDR3 DNA reads TGTGCCAGCAGCCCCGGCGGGGGGGGAGTCACAGATACGCAGTATTTT.

This chain joins TRBV2 and TRBJ2-2; 10 bases line up with TRBD1. The CDR3 extends over 14 amino acids. After removal of 7 bases from V and 5 bases from J, the junction contained 4 bases not matched to a gene. The germline gives CDR1 SNHLY, CDR2 FYNNEI. This CDR3 reads CASTGQGRTGELFF. Written as DNA, the CDR3 is TGTGCCAGCACGGGACAGGGGAGGACCGGGGAGCTGTTTTTT. The variable domain in full, completed from reference TRBV2 and TRBJ2-2, reads EPEVTQTPSHQVTQMGQEVILRCVPISNHLYFYWYRQILGQKVEFLVSFYNNEISEKSEIFDDQFSVERPDGSNFTLKIRSTKLEDSAMYFCASTGQGRTGELFFGEGSRLTVL.

The V call is TRBV7-9, the J call TRBJ1-6; D call uncertain. CDR3 size: 14 residues. Per germline, CDR1 SEHNR and CDR2 FQNEAQ (reference sequence). V was shortened by 0 bases and J by 7 bases, with 7 bases between the two germline ends. In DNA form, the CDR3 reads TGTGCCAGCAGCTTAGCGGCAGAAAATTCACCCCTCCACTTT. Translating it yields CASSLAAENSPLHF.